A single TCR beta chain is shown here with its context. No cognate antigen has been identified for it. Nothing much larger sits one base from this clone, and base qualities are not available. This sample stems from a study of CD8 T cells in Susac syndrome (dated by TCRdb to about 2019). As for the study more broadly: Among the Susac syndrome patients who were sequenced, clinically active disease was present in more than five and clinical remission was observed in roughly eight. The clonality of the CD8+ T cell repertoire was compared across 12 healthy donors, around 14 Susac syndrome patients and around 16 multiple sclerosis patients. The study used repertoire sequencing to test whether antigen drove CD8+ T cell activation and differentiation in Susac syndrome. At blood withdrawal, Susac syndrome patients were therapy-naive, treated with corticosteroids (with IVIg additionally given to some), or treated with IVIg alone.

Peripheral blood CD8+ and CD4+ T cells from healthy donors, Susac syndrome patients and multiple sclerosis patients were profiled using high-throughput TCR beta sequencing. Recently defined diagnostic criteria for definite or probable disease were met by the Susac syndrome patients. CD8+ TEMRA cells were enriched by FACS, while bulk CD8+ and CD4+ T cells were purified by magnetic negative isolation. Blood was drawn into EDTA tubes, processed within 24 hours, and PBMCs were isolated by density gradient centrifugation. PBMCs intended for TCR sequencing were frozen in liquid nitrogen and were later thawed in a 37 degrees C water bath. The sorted or isolated CD4+, CD8+ and CD8+ TEMRA cells reached a purity of at least 90%. V was cut back by 4 bases and J by 0 bases, leaving a gap of 8 bases between them. The germline V gene yields SGHDT for CDR1 and YYEEEE for CDR2. The CDR3 measures 13 amino acids from cysteine to phenylalanine. Only the CDR3 DNA stays, 39 bases, in frame from base 1.

RNA was extracted using the RNeasy kit, and about 0.5 to 1 ug of the RNA was reverse transcribed with random hexamers. The immunoSEQ multiplex PCR assay, which covers 54 Vbeta and 13 Jbeta segments, was used to amplify TCR beta CDR3 regions. PCR amplification bias was corrected using a synthetic template baseline for primer optimization and computational correction. The source study handled its data this way. Reads were annotated to V, D and J genes per IMGT and analyzed with immunoSEQ Analyzer, keeping only productive sequences. Clonality was computed as one minus Shannon entropy normalized by log2 of the number of productive unique sequences. Public and private clones were assessed among the 100 most prevalent clones of each patient and control. A clone was defined as Susac-specific if it was absent from the healthy and MS cohorts, from approximately 980 published viral clones and from other ImmuneACCESS disease sequences. The public reads were quality trimmed at Q25 with fastp and then assembled into clones with MiXCR by TCRdb, keeping productive beta chains. Identical CDR3 protein sequences are pooled into one entry, listed with their most common genes and DNA. What appears here as the V and J calls and clone size reflects TCRdb's work, not the paper's. The sample data list around 130,000 distinct CDR3 sequences, and roughly 94% of these were observed just once. The top ten hold roughly 0.29% of the sample.

The investigation overall reported the following: Looking at Susac-specific public clones, the researchers identified roughly 17 in the total CD8+ repertoire and roughly 5 in the CD8+ TEMRA repertoire. The number of individuals in the TCR sequencing and HLA analysis was recognized as being relatively small. Clonal expansion was observed in Susac syndrome CD8+ repertoires, with the highest expansion in CD8+ TEMRA cells and greater expansion in clinically active than in remitting patients.

The receptor comes from a human donor with Susac syndrome. The sequence joins TRBV5-6 to TRBJ2-7, with the D gene too uncertain to name. Sequences were obtained from CD8+ T cells from PBMCs. The CDR3 corresponds to CASSTETSYEQYF. The DNA reads as follows: TGTGCCAGCAGCACCGAGACCTCCTACGAGCAGTACTTC.